The next 4 T cell receptor beta chains were all read from a single sample in a study of shared clonotypes between healthy human individuals. This table comes from immunoSEQ multiplex PCR, and its TCRdb copy is limited to in-frame clones, with some not included. Among under 650,000 clones listed, almost 97% were seen once. The sequenced sample consisted of naive CD4+ T cells sorted from blood. As to subset: CD45RA+ positively selected. These receptors all stem from a woman in her 30s in good health.

The chain links TRBV5-6 to TRBJ1-1, with D perhaps TRBD1 (5 bases). The CDR3 sequence is 12 residues long. The V gene's germline CDR1 is SGHDT and CDR2 YYEEEE. V was cut by 3 bases and J by 10 bases, with 13 bases left in between. CDR3 in amino acids: CASSYGTSGAFF. The CDR3 bases are TGTGCCAGCAGCTACGGGACCTCGGGAGCTTTCTTT. The full variable domain, completed using reference TRBV5-6 and TRBJ1-1, is DAGVTQSPTHLIKTRGQQVTLRCSPKSGHDTVSWYQQALGQGPQFIFQYYEEEERQRGNFPDRFSGHQFPNYSSELNVNALLLGDSALYLCASSYGTSGAFFGQGTRLTVV.

The chain carries TRBV18 and TRBJ1-5; D call uncertain. The CDR3 extends over 14 amino acids. Looked up from germline, CDR1 is KGHSH and CDR2 is LQKENI. Trimming shortened V by 4 bases and J by 0 bases, and 7 bases separated the two germline ends. The CDR3 region has the DNA TGTGCCAGCTCACTTAAGAATAGCAATCAGCCCCAGCATTTT. Translating it yields CASSLKNSNQPQHF.

The V call is TRBV7-9, the J call TRBJ1-1, with D possibly matching TRBD1 (5 bases). The CDR3 is 15 amino acids. Germline V gene data show CDR1 as SEHNR and CDR2 as FQNEAQ (reference sequence). Trimming stripped 5 bases from V and 4 bases from J, with 17 bases between. For the CDR3, the DNA is TGTGCCAGCAGCGCTCAGAACAGGCGGCCCACTGAAGCTTTCTTT. Protein: CASSAQNRRPTEAFF.

The chain is built from TRBV19 and TRBJ2-1; 12 bases map to TRBD2. The CDR3 is made up of 19 amino acids. J was trimmed by 0 bases and V by 5 bases; bases with no gene match: 11. Per germline, CDR1 LNHDA and CDR2 SQIVND (reference sequence). For the CDR3, the DNA is TGTGCCAGTAGTGGACCGGGACTAGCGGGCCTAAGCTCCTACAATGAGCAGTTCTTC. This encodes CASSGPGLAGLSSYNEQFF.